The present TCR beta chain was sequenced within a study of T cells after yellow fever vaccination. The TCR cDNA carried a universal primer site and UMIs from 5'RACE template switching. MiXCR was run by TCRdb on the 5' RACE reads, yielding one entry per CDR3 protein. The sample shows 300,000 to 350,000 distinct CDR3 sequences, around 3.9% of them seen only once. The CDR3 runs 16 residues. Germline-derived CDR1 and CDR2 are MGHRA and YSYEKL. V lost 0 bases, J lost 5 bases, and 15 bases lay in between. This sequence was found in a man younger than 35 who received the YFV17D yellow fever vaccine. The sample was PBMCs, taken 5 days after the yellow fever booster vaccination. The gene calls are TRBV4-1 and TRBJ2-3; D remains unclear. CDR3 nucleotides: TGCGCCAGCAGCCAAGATCACACCGGGTCGGAAGATACGCAGTATTTT. The encoded protein is CASSQDHTGSEDTQYF.